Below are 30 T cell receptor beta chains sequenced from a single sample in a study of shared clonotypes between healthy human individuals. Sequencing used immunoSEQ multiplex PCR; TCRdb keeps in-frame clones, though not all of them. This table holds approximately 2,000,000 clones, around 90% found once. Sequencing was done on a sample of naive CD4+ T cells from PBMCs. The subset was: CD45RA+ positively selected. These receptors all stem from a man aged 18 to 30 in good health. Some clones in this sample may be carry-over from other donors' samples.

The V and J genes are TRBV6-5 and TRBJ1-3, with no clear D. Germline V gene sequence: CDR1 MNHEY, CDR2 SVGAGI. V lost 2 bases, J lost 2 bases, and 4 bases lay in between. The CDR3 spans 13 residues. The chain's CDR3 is CASSYRPGNTIYF. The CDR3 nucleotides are TGTGCCAGCAGTTACAGGCCTGGAAACACCATATATTTT.

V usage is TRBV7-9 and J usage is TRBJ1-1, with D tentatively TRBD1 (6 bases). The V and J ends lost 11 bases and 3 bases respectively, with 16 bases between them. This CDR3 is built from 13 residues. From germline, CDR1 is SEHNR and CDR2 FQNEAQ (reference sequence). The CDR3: CAGQKTGDTEAFF. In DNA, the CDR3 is TGTGCCGGGCAAAAGACAGGTGACACTGAAGCTTTCTTT.

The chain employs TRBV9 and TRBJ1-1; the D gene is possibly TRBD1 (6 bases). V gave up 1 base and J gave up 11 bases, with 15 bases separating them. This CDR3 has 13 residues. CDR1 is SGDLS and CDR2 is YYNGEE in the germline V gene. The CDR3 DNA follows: TGTGCCAGCAGCGTATACGGGGGGCGAGAGGCTTTCTTT. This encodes CASSVYGGREAFF.

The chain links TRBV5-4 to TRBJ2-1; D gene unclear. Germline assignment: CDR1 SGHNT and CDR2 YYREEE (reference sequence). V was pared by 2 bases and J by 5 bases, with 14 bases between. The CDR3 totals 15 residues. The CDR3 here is CASSFPGGPDNEQFF. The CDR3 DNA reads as TGTGCCAGCAGCTTTCCCGGCGGCCCCGACAATGAGCAGTTCTTC.

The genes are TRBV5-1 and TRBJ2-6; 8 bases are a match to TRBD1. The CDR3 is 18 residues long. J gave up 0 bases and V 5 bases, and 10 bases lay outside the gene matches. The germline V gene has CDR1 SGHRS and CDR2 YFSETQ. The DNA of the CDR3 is TGCGCCAGCAGGCTTACCGGGACAGGATTCTCTGGGGCCAACGTCCTGACTTTC. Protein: CASRLTGTGFSGANVLTF.

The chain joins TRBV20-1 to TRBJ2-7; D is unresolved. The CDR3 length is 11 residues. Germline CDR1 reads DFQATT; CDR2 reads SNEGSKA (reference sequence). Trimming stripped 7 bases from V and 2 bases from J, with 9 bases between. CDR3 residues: CSVGRAYEQYF. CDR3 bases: TGCAGTGTTGGTAGGGCCTACGAGCAGTACTTC.

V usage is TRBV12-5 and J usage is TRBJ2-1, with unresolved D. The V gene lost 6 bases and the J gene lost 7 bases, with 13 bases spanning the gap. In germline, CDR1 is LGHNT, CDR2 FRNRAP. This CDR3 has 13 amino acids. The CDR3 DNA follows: TGTGCTAGTGGCCTGATCGGACGGAATGAGCAGTTCTTC. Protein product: CASGLIGRNEQFF.

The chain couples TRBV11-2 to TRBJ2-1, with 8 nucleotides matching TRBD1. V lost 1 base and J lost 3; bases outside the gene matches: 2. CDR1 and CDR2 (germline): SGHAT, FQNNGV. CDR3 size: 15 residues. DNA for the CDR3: TGTGCCAGCAGCTTAGTTGGACAGGGCTACAATGAGCAGTTCTTC. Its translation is CASSLVGQGYNEQFF.

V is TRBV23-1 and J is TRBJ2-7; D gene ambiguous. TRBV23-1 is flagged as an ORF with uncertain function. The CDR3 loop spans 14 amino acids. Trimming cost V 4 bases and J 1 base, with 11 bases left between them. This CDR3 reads CASSRRSRSYEQYF. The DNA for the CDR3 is TGCGCCAGCAGTCGTCGGAGTCGGTCCTACGAGCAGTACTTC.

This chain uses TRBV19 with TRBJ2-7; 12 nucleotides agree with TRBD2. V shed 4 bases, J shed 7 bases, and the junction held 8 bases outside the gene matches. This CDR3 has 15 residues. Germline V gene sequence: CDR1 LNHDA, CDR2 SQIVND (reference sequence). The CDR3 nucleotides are TGTGCCAGTAGTACTCGACTAGCGGGAGCTGGTGAGCAGTACTTC. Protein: CASSTRLAGAGEQYF.

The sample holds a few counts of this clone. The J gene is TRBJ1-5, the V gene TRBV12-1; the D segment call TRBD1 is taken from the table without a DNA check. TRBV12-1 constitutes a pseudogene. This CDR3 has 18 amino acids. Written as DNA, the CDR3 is TGTGCCAGCAGCCGGGGACAGGGATTGGTTATCGGGTGTCAGCCCCAGCATTTT. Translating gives CASSRGQGLVIGCQPQHF.

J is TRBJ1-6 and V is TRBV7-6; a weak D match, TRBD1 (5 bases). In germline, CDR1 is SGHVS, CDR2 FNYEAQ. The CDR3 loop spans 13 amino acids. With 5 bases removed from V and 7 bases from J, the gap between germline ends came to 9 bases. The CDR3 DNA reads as TGTGCCAGCAGCCCGGCAGGGAATTCACCCCTCCACTTT. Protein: CASSPAGNSPLHF.

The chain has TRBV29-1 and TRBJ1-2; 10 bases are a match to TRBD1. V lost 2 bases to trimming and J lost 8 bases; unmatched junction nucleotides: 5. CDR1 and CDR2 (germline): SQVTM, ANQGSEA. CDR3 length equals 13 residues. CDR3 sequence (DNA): TGCAGCGTTGAATACGACAGGGGGCTCGGCTACACCTTC. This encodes CSVEYDRGLGYTF.

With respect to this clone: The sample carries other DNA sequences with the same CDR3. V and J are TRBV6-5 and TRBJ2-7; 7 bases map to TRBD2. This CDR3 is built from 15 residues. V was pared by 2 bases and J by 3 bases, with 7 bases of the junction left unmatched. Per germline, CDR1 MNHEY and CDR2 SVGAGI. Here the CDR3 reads CASSYLASGSYEQYF. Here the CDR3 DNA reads TGTGCCAGCAGTTACCTGGCTAGCGGTAGCTACGAGCAGTACTTC.

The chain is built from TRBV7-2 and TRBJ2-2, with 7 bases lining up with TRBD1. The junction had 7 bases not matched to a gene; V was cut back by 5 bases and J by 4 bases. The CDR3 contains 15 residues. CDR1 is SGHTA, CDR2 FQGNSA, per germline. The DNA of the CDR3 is TGTGCCAGCAGCGAGGACAGGCCCTCCACCGGGGAGCTGTTTTTT. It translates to CASSEDRPSTGELFF.

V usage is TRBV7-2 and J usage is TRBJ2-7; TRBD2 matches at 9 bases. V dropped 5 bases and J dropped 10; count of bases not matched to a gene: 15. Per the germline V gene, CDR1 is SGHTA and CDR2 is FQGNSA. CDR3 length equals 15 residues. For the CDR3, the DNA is TGTGCCAGCAGCGCGGCTAGCGGGACGACGGTAAATCAGTACTTC. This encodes CASSAASGTTVNQYF.

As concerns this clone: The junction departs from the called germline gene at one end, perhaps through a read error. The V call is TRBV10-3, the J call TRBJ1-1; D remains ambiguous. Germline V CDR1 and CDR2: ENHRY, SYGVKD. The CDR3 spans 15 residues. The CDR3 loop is CAISESSGKNAEAFF. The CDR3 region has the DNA TGTGCCATCAGTGAGTCGTCAGGAAAGAACGCTGAAGCTTTCTTT.

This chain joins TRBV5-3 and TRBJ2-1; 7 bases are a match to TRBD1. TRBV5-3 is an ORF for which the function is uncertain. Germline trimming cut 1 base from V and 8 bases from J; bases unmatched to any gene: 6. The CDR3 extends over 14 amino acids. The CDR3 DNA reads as TGTGCCAGAAGCTTGTACCCAGGGGGAGATGAGCAGTTCTTC. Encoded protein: CARSLYPGGDEQFF.

Here the CDR3 reads CASSLGPISTDTQYF. The CDR3 nucleotides read TGCGCCAGCAGCCTAGGGCCTATTAGCACAGATACGCAGTATTTT. The chain couples TRBV4-1 to TRBJ2-3, with D unresolved. This CDR3 has 15 amino acids. V was pared by 4 bases and J by 0 bases, with 11 bases between. Germline V gene lookup returns CDR1 MGHRA and CDR2 YSYEKL.

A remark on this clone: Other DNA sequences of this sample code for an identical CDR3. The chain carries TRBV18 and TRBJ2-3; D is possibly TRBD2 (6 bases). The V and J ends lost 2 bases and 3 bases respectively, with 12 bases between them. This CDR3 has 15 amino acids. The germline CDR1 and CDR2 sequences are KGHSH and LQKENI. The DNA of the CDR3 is TGTGCCAGCTCACCATTGGGGGGTCCGACAGATACGCAGTATTTT. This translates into CASSPLGGPTDTQYF.

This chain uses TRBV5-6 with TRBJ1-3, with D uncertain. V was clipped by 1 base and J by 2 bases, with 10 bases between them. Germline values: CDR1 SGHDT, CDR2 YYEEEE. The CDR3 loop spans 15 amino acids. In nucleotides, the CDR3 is TGTGCCAGCAGCTTGAGGGCAGCAACTGGAAACACCATATATTTT. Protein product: CASSLRAATGNTIYF.

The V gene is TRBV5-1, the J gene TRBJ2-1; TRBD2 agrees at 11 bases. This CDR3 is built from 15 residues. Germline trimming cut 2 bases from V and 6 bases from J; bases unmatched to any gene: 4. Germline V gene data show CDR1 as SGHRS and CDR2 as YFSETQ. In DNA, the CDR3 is TGCGCCAGCAGCTTCACTAGCGGGGGCTTCAATGAGCAGTTCTTC. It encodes CASSFTSGGFNEQFF.

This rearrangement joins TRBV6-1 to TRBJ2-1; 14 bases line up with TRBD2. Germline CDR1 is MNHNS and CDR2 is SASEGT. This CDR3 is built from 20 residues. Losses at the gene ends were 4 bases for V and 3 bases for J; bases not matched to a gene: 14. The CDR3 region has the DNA TGTGCCAGCAGTGGATATCCGGGACTAGCGGGAGTTGAGCGCTACAATGAGCAGTTCTTC. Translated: CASSGYPGLAGVERYNEQFF.

The CDR3 DNA follows: TGTGCCAGCAGGACTAGCGGGAGAACAGATACGCAGTATTTT. Translated: CASRTSGRTDTQYF. This chain links TRBV19 with TRBJ2-3, with 13 bases aligning to TRBD2. The V gene end was trimmed by 9 bases and the J gene end by 3 bases; junction bases not matched to a gene: 3. The length of the CDR3 is 14 residues. Germline assignment: CDR1 LNHDA and CDR2 SQIVND (reference sequence).

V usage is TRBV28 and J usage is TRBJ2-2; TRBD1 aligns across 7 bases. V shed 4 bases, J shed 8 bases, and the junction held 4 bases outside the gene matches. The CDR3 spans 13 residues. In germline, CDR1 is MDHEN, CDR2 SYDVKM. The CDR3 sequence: CASSYRGLGELFF. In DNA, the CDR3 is TGTGCCAGCAGTTATAGGGGGCTTGGGGAGCTGTTTTTT.

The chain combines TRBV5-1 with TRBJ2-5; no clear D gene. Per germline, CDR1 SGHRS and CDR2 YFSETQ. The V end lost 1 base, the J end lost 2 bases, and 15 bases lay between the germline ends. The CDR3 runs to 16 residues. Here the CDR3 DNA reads TGCGCCAGCAGCTTGCTTCCCGTGGCGGTTCAAGAGACCCAGTACTTC. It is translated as CASSLLPVAVQETQYF.

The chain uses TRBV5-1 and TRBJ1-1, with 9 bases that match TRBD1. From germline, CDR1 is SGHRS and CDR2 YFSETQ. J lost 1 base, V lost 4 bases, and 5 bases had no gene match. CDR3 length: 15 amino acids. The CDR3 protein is CASSKMGQGNTEAFF. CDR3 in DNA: TGCGCCAGCAGCAAAATGGGACAGGGGAACACTGAAGCTTTCTTT.

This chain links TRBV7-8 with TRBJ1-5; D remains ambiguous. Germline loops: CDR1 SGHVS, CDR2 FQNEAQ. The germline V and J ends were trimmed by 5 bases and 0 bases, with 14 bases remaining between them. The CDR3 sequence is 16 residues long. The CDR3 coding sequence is TGTGCCAGCAGCGCCGAGGGTGCATATAGCAATCAGCCCCAGCATTTT. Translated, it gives CASSAEGAYSNQPQHF. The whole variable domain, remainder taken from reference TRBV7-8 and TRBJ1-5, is GAGVSQSPRYKVAKRGQDVALRCDPISGHVSLFWYQQALGQGPEFLTYFQNEAQLDKSGLPSDRFFAERPEGSVSTLKIQRTQQEDSAVYLCASSAEGAYSNQPQHFGDGTRLSIL.

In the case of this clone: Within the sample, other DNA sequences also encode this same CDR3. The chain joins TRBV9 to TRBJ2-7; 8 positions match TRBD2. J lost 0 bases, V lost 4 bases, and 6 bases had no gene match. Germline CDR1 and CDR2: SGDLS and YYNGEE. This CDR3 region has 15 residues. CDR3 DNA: TGTGCCAGCAGCAGACTAGCGACCAGCTCCTACGAGCAGTACTTC. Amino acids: CASSRLATSSYEQYF.

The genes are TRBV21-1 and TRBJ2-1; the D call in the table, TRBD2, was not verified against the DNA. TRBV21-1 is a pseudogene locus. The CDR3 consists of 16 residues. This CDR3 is CASSKGVGGCHNEQFF. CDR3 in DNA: TGTGCCAGCAGCAAAGGGGTGGGAGGGTGTCACAATGAGCAGTTCTTC.